This T cell receptor (beta chain) was retrieved from a study of early stage breast cancer tumors (dated by TCRdb to about 2017). Notes on the research overall: Of the roughly 17 invasive breast tumors, 12 to 13 were found to be estrogen receptor-positive, progesterone receptor-positive and HER2-negative. On average, each sample had about 9.9-fold read coverage. Most of the 12 ER+/PR+/HER2- tumors were invasive ductal carcinomas, while the other four were invasive lobular carcinomas. Across all samples, 2 million to 3 million templates representing approximately 1.2 million unique clonotypes were detected.

Points on this clone: The target of this receptor is not known. Per-base qualities were not stored, and no clone one base away is much larger.

Beyond this particular receptor, the publication reports: Chain pairing and functional markers such as CD4, CD8 and FOXP3 were not captured by bulk genomic DNA sequencing of unsorted cells. Analysis by tumor subtype was prevented by the small cohort size. Compared with adjacent normal breast tissue, tumors had approximately 2.7-fold higher T cell density and higher clonality. Enriched TCRB sequences shared across patients were found to be mostly commonly generated sequences that were unlikely to play an important role in the tumor microenvironment. Greater similarity was observed between blood and normal breast repertoires than between blood and tumor repertoires, and tumor was distinguished from normal in 14 of 16 patients when each tissue was compared with blood.

Every sample was amplified as two independent genomic DNA replicates, using approximately 550 ng for blood and about 1.6 ug for tumor or normal breast. TCRB sequencing of genomic DNA was carried out with the ImmunoSeq Intro kit according to the manufacturer's instructions. The multiplex PCR ran for 30 to 35 cycles using proprietary primers and spike-in control sequences for absolute quantification. An 87-bp fragment spanning the CDR3 and flanking V and J genes was sequenced with single-end 150-bp reads. Each lane of an Illumina MiSeq using version 3.0 chemistry carried seven multiplexed samples, with two replicates per sample. As for how the authors treated the data: The vendor's proprietary pipeline processed the raw data and merged both replicates into a single result for each sample. Clonotypes were defined as productive rearrangements sharing the V-gene family, CDR3 amino acid sequence and J-gene segment. Clonality was computed as 1 minus the normalized Shannon entropy (Pielou evenness) of TCRB abundances. To estimate T cell density, the total number of templates was divided by the number of input cells, which was inferred from the amount of DNA input. Recon, run with its default parameters, was used to estimate overall repertoire diversity and clonality. A clonotype counted as tumor-enriched if its abundance in tumor exceeded 0.1% and was at least 32-fold higher than its abundance in normal breast. TCRdb mirrors the immuneACCESS table, restricted to in-frame sequences. Some clones are absent from its copies; in checked studies, under half trace to an unresolved V gene, and the reason for the others is unknown. That table is the source of V, J and clone size, and D and trimming were worked out from the DNA. In all, the sample holds tens of thousands of clones, and over 65% of those were seen once. 6.5% to 8% of the sample goes to the ten largest clones.

The junction carries 14 bases between V and J, which are trimmed by 4 bases and 4 bases respectively. Including cysteine and phenylalanine, the CDR3 has 15 amino acids. The only DNA kept is the CDR3, 45 bases in frame from the first base. CDR1 and CDR2 were assigned from the germline V gene as MDHEN and SYDVKM. The study profiled bulk TCR beta-chain repertoires in matched peripheral blood, tumor and adjacent normal breast tissue taken from fewer than 20 patients with early-stage breast cancer. Before surgery, roughly 4.5-11 mL of whole blood was collected into EDTA tubes and then processed within 2 hours. Peripheral blood mononuclear cells were isolated by Ficoll-Paque centrifugation in SepMate-50 tubes. For storage in liquid nitrogen, PBMCs were cryopreserved as aliquots of 2 to 4 million cells in around 90% FBS with 10% DMSO. The Qiagen AllPrep DNA/RNA Mini kit was used for genomic DNA extraction.

The sequence derives from a person between 55 and 70 years old with breast cancer. The sequencing sample was made of blood. The rearrangement combines TRBV28 with TRBJ2-1, and perhaps TRBD1 as D gene, on 7 matching bases. DNA sequence: TGTGCCAGCAGTTCATGGACAGGAGGGTACAATGAGCAGTTCTTC. It translates to CASSSWTGGYNEQFF.